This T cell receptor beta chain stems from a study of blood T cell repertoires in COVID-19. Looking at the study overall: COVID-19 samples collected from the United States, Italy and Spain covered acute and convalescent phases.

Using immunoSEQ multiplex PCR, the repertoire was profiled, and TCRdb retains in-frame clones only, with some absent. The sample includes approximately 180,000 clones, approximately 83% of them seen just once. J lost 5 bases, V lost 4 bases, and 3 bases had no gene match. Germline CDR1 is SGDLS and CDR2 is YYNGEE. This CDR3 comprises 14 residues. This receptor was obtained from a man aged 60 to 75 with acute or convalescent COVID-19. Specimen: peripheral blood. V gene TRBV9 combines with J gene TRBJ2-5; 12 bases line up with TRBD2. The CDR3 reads CASSSGTSGETQYF. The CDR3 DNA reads TGTGCCAGCAGCTCCGGGACTAGCGGGGAGACCCAGTACTTC.